This is a list of T cell receptor beta chains from one sample in a study of blood T cell repertoires in COVID-19. The method was immunoSEQ multiplex PCR; TCRdb's version includes in-frame clones alone and lacks a portion of them. The sample has nearly 90,000 clones, 88% seen once; the top ten hold roughly 11%. The sample taken for sequencing was peripheral blood. The receptors derive from a man at least 80 years old with acute or convalescent COVID-19. The CDR3 runs from the conserved cysteine through the conserved F or W. The D gene is left open where the match is weak. Some rows have no size entry. The others give once, few or many, or a class for an expanded clone.

j_call | d_call | cdr3_length | clone_size | v_call | cdr3_aa | cdr3_nt
TRBJ1-2 | NA | 15 | NA | TRBV2 | CASRIVGGDTYGYTF | TGTGCCAGCAGGATAGTGGGAGGAGATACCTATGGCTACACCTTC
TRBJ2-5 | NA | 14 | NA | TRBV2 | CASSLDSRQETQYF | TGTGCCAGCAGTTTAGACAGCCGACAAGAGACCCAGTACTTC
TRBJ2-2 | NA | 17 | NA | TRBV7-3 | CASSLTGRGKGSGELFF | TGTGCCAGCAGCTTAACGGGTCGGGGAAAGGGATCCGGGGAGCTGTTTTTT
TRBJ1-1 | NA | 14 | once | TRBV18 | CASSPPGGSTEAFF | TGTGCCAGCTCACCACCGGGGGGTTCAACTGAAGCTTTCTTT
TRBJ2-6 | NA | 16 | NA | TRBV28 | CASSEHTSSGANVLTF | TGTGCCAGCAGTGAACACACCAGCTCTGGGGCCAACGTCCTGACTTTC
TRBJ2-6 | NA | 16 | NA | TRBV19 | CASRGTPSLGANVLTF | TGTGCCAGTAGGGGGACACCCTCATTAGGGGCCAACGTCCTGACTTTC
TRBJ1-2 | NA | 12 | NA | TRBV29-1 | CSVGEALGGYTF | TGCAGCGTTGGGGAGGCCTTGGGCGGCTACACCTTC
TRBJ1-5 | TRBD1 | 19 | NA | TRBV19 | CASSRRDRVDSSFNQPQHF | TGTGCCAGTAGTAGGAGGGACAGGGTGGATTCCTCTTTCAATCAGCCCCAGCATTTT
TRBJ2-1 | TRBD1 | 16 | NA | TRBV9 | CASSAGTDISYNEQFF | TGTGCCAGCAGCGCCGGGACAGATATCTCCTACAATGAGCAGTTCTTC
TRBJ1-1 | NA | 17 | few | TRBV5-1 | CASSLEGQGGPNTEAFF | TGCGCCAGCAGCTTGGAAGGGCAGGGAGGACCGAACACTGAAGCTTTCTTT
TRBJ1-4 | TRBD1 | 17 | NA | TRBV5-4 | CASSDSPTGDLGEKLFF | TGTGCCAGCAGCGACTCGCCGACAGGGGACCTAGGTGAAAAACTGTTTTTT
TRBJ2-7 | NA | 14 | NA | TRBV9 | CASSVDEGLYEQYF | TGTGCCAGCAGCGTAGACGAGGGCCTCTACGAGCAGTACTTC
TRBJ2-3 | NA | 14 | NA | TRBV5-1 | CASSLGHYTDTQYF | TGCGCCAGCAGCCTCGGACATTACACAGATACGCAGTATTTT
TRBJ1-4 | NA | 15 | NA | TRBV6-5 | CASSYPMTGNEKLFF | TGTGCCAGCAGTTACCCGATGACAGGCAATGAAAAACTGTTTTTT
TRBJ2-7 | NA | 16 | NA | TRBV5-1 | CASTVSALQGSSEQYF | TGCGCCAGCACCGTTTCGGCCCTACAGGGTTCTAGCGAGCAGTACTTC
TRBJ1-4 | TRBD1 | 14 | NA | TRBV29-1 | CSVTRTGGSEKLFF | TGCAGCGTAACTCGGACAGGGGGCTCAGAAAAACTGTTTTTT
TRBJ2-7 | NA | 13 | NA | TRBV5-6 | CASMSRDVYEQYF | TGTGCCAGCATGTCGCGGGATGTCTACGAGCAGTACTTC
TRBJ2-5 | NA | 11 | NA | TRBV7-9 | CASGGYETQYF | TGTGCCAGCGGGGGCTACGAGACCCAGTACTTC
TRBJ1-3 | NA | 14 | once | TRBV30 | CAWDRRGTGNTIYF | TGTGCCTGGGATAGAAGGGGCACGGGAAACACCATATATTTT
TRBJ1-4 | NA | 15 | NA | TRBV7-9 | CASSFIGATNEKLFF | TGTGCCAGCAGCTTTATCGGAGCAACTAATGAAAAACTGTTTTTT
TRBJ2-1 | NA | 13 | NA | TRBV20-1 | CSASLAGYNEQFF | TGCAGTGCTAGTCTTGCGGGCTACAATGAGCAGTTCTTC
TRBJ1-2 | NA | 12 | NA | TRBV29-1 | CSVEARNYGYTF | TGCAGCGTTGAAGCCCGTAACTATGGCTACACCTTC
TRBJ1-1 | TRBD1 | 14 | NA | TRBV11-2 | CASSGQVKNTEAFF | TGTGCCAGCAGTGGACAGGTTAAAAACACTGAAGCTTTCTTT
TRBJ2-1 | TRBD2 | 14 | once | TRBV19 | CASSGTSGRYEQFF | TGTGCCAGTAGTGGCACTAGCGGGAGGTATGAGCAGTTCTTC
TRBJ2-1 | NA | 15 | NA | TRBV27 | CASTPPGLGRGEQFF | TGTGCCAGCACCCCCCCGGGACTCGGGCGGGGTGAGCAGTTCTTC
TRBJ2-5 | TRBD1 | 15 | NA | TRBV7-9 | CASTKQGALRETQYF | TGTGCCAGCACCAAACAGGGGGCCCTCCGGGAGACCCAGTACTTC
TRBJ2-7 | TRBD1 | 19 | NA | TRBV28 | CASSFRPGTGAGLSYEQYF | TGTGCCAGCAGTTTCAGGCCCGGGACAGGGGCCGGACTCTCCTACGAGCAGTACTTC
TRBJ2-2 | TRBD2 | 16 | NA | TRBV7-9 | CASSRYETSGPGELFF | TGTGCCAGCAGCAGATATGAGACTAGCGGGCCCGGGGAGCTGTTTTTT
TRBJ2-1 | TRBD2 | 14 | NA | TRBV19 | CASSITSGIGEQFF | TGTGCCAGTAGTATAACTAGCGGGATAGGTGAGCAGTTCTTC
TRBJ2-7 | NA | 13 | NA | TRBV18 | CASSPPFRGEQYF | TGTGCCAGCTCACCACCTTTTCGGGGCGAGCAGTACTTC
TRBJ2-7 | TRBD2 | 14 | NA | TRBV28 | CASSHSAGGNEQYF | TGTGCCAGCAGTCACTCTGCGGGAGGAAACGAGCAGTACTTC
TRBJ1-3 | NA | 17 | NA | TRBV10-3 | CAISVGGGILSGNTIYF | TGTGCCATCAGTGTCGGCGGCGGAATCCTCTCTGGAAACACCATATATTTT
TRBJ2-7 | TRBD2 | 15 | NA | TRBV5-1 | CASSWSGGASYEQYF | TGCGCCAGCAGCTGGAGCGGGGGGGCCTCCTACGAGCAGTACTTC
TRBJ1-4 | TRBD1 | 14 | once | TRBV10-3 | CAISTGTGAEKLFF | TGTGCCATCAGCACCGGGACAGGGGCCGAAAAACTGTTTTTT
TRBJ1-6 | NA | 14 | NA | TRBV9 | CASSVGKAGSSLHF | TGTGCCAGCAGCGTAGGGAAGGCGGGTTCCTCCCTCCACTTT
TRBJ2-1 | NA | 13 | NA | TRBV5-6 | CASSWDIYNEQFF | TGTGCCAGCAGCTGGGACATCTACAATGAGCAGTTCTTC
TRBJ1-2 | NA | 16 | NA | TRBV6-5 | CASSSNNRVSILGYTF | TGTGCCAGCAGTTCTAACAACAGGGTTTCTATCCTTGGCTACACCTTC
TRBJ2-1 | TRBD2 | 14 | NA | TRBV4-2 | CASSGGGSYNEQFF | TGTGCCAGCAGCGGCGGGGGCTCCTACAATGAGCAGTTCTTC
TRBJ2-5 | TRBD1 | 15 | NA | TRBV10-3 | CAISGDRGDQETQYF | TGTGCCATCTCGGGGGACAGGGGTGACCAAGAGACCCAGTACTTC
TRBJ1-3 | TRBD1 | 16 | once | TRBV3-1/TRBV3-2 | CASSHRQGKAGNTIYF | TGTGCCAGCAGCCACCGACAGGGGAAAGCTGGAAACACCATATATTTT
TRBJ1-1 | TRBD1 | 14 | once | TRBV5-1 | CASSSTGARSEAFF | TGCGCCAGCAGCTCTACAGGGGCGAGATCCGAAGCTTTCTTT
TRBJ1-1 | NA | 14 | NA | TRBV5-1 | CASSRGGADTEAFF | TGCGCCAGCAGCCGCGGAGGGGCAGACACTGAAGCTTTCTTT
TRBJ2-7 | TRBD2 | 17 | NA | TRBV4-2 | CASSQEPASGAAEEQYF | TGTGCCAGCAGCCAAGAGCCTGCTAGCGGGGCAGCTGAGGAGCAGTACTTC
TRBJ1-6 | NA | 16 | NA | TRBV7-3 | CASSINPQGSNSPLHF | TGTGCCAGCAGCATCAACCCTCAGGGATCCAATTCACCCCTCCACTTT
TRBJ1-1 | TRBD1 | 14 | NA | TRBV5-5 | CASDPQGAHTEAFF | TGTGCCAGCGACCCCCAGGGGGCGCACACTGAAGCTTTCTTT
TRBJ1-6 | NA | 15 | NA | TRBV6-5 | CASSPRADSDSPLHF | TGTGCCAGCAGTCCCCGGGCGGACAGCGATTCACCCCTCCACTTT
TRBJ2-5 | TRBD2 | 17 | NA | TRBV27 | CASSRPGLAGAGGTQYF | TGTGCCAGCAGTCGCCCCGGACTAGCGGGAGCCGGGGGGACCCAGTACTTC
TRBJ1-2 | NA | 15 | NA | TRBV6-2/TRBV6-3 | CASSSTGAGVYGYTF | TGTGCCAGCAGCTCTACTGGGGCAGGCGTCTATGGCTACACCTTC
TRBJ2-1 | TRBD1 | 14 | NA | TRBV3-1/TRBV3-2 | CASSRQGAYNEQFF | TGTGCCAGCAGCAGACAGGGGGCCTACAATGAGCAGTTCTTC
TRBJ1-1 | NA | 15 | NA | TRBV5-1 | CASSLPQGRVTEAFF | TGCGCCAGCAGCTTGCCCCAGGGTAGAGTCACTGAAGCTTTCTTT
TRBJ1-2 | NA | 13 | NA | TRBV19 | CASSKRGNYGYTF | TGTGCCAGTAGTAAACGGGGGAACTATGGCTACACCTTC
TRBJ1-2 | TRBD1 | 18 | NA | TRBV27 | CASRPWGGQEIANYGYTF | TGTGCCAGCCGCCCATGGGGAGGACAGGAAATCGCTAACTATGGCTACACCTTC
TRBJ1-1 | NA | 13 | NA | TRBV6-6 | CASSPSLNTEAFF | TGTGCCAGCAGCCCTAGCTTAAACACTGAAGCTTTCTTT